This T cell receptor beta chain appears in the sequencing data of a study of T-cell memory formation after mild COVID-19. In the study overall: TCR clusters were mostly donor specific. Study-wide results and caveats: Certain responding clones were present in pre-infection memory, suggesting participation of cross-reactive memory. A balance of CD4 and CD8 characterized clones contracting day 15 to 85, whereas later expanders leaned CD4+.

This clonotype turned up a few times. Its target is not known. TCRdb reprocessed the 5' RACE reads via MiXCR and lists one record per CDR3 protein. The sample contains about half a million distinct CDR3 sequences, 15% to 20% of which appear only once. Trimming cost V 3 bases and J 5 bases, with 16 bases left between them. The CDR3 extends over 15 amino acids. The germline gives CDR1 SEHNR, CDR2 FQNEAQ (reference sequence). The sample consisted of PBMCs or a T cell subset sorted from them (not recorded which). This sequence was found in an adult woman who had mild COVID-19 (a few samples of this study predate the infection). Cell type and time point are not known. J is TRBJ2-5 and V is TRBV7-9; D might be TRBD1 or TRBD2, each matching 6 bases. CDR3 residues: CASSFTGALGETQYF. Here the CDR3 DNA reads TGTGCCAGCAGCTTTACGGGGGCGCTGGGGGAGACCCAGTACTTC.